Following are 5 T cell receptor beta chains from one sample sequenced in a study of prognosis after radiotherapy for stage I lung cancer (dated by TCRdb to the early 2020s). Sequencing was performed on an Illumina HiSeq 3000. Two rounds of multiplex PCR were used to amplify the TCR beta CDR3 region from genomic DNA. The first PCR round used primers specific to each TRBV and TRBJ gene, with sequences filed in Chinese patent CN105087789A. TCRdb passed the public sequencing reads through fastp at Q25 and MiXCR, retaining productive beta sequences. Every entry covers one CDR3 protein and lists the most common genes and DNA from its rows. The sample table contains around 30,000 distinct CDR3 sequences; only one count was recorded for less than 40% of them. 16% of the sample lies in the top ten. This sample comprised PBMCs, obtained before or after stereotactic body radiation therapy (not recorded which). The source is a donor at least 50 years old with non-small cell lung cancer.

The table lists this clonotype with many counts. This chain links TRBV7-9 with TRBJ2-7, with D perhaps being TRBD1 or TRBD2 (5 bases each). With 5 bases removed from V and 3 bases from J, the gap between germline ends came to 17 bases. This CDR3 contains 15 residues. Germline CDR1 reads SEHNR; CDR2 reads FQNEAQ (reference sequence). This CDR3 reads CASSPPGTVVYEQYF. In DNA, the CDR3 is TGTGCCAGCAGCCCGCCTGGGACGGTGGTCTACGAGCAGTACTTC.

A word on this clonotype: One junction end does not reproduce the germline sequence, and a read error may be involved. The genes are TRBV7-9 and TRBJ1-2, with D perhaps TRBD1 (6 bases). Germline V gives CDR1 SEHNR, CDR2 FQNEAQ (reference sequence). The CDR3 extends over 13 amino acids. CDR3 coding DNA: TGTGCCGGCAGCTCAGCAGGGGTAGACGTCTACACCTTC. It encodes CAGSSAGVDVYTF.

The chain has TRBV28 and TRBJ2-7; TRBD2 aligns across 13 bases. The CDR3 runs to 14 residues. Germline V gives CDR1 MDHEN, CDR2 SYDVKM. V lost 7 bases and J lost 2; bases outside the gene matches: 2. The CDR3 region is CASTGLAGAYEQYF. The CDR3 DNA reads TGTGCCAGCACCGGACTAGCGGGAGCCTACGAGCAGTACTTC. Full variable domain (outside the CDR3, taken from reference TRBV28 and TRBJ2-7): DVKVTQSSRYLVKRTGEKVFLECVQDMDHENMFWYRQDPGLGLRLIYFSYDVKMKEKGDIPEGYSVSREKKERFSLILESASTNQTSMYLCASTGLAGAYEQYFGPGTRLTVT.

Ten or more counts support this clonotype. For the CDR3, the DNA is TGTGCCAGCAGCAGCCTGGGGGGGGTATACGAGCAGTACTTC. This gives the protein CASSSLGGVYEQYF. The V and J genes are TRBV5-5 and TRBJ2-7, with 7 positions matching TRBD2. Germline V gives CDR1 SGHKS, CDR2 YYEKEE (reference sequence). The CDR3 sequence is 14 residues long. V was pared by 4 bases and J by 4 bases, with 8 bases of the junction left unmatched.

This clonotype was detected ten times or more. The rearrangement uses TRBV3-1 and TRBJ1-1; D might be TRBD1 (5 bases). This CDR3 region has 17 residues. The germline V and J ends were trimmed by 0 bases and 3 bases, with 17 bases remaining between them. Germline CDR1 is LGHDT and CDR2 is YNNKEL (reference sequence). The CDR3 DNA reads as TGTGCCAGCAGCCAAGATGTCCGGGGGAGGGGATACACTGAAGCTTTCTTT. As protein: CASSQDVRGRGYTEAFF.